The TCR beta chain under discussion was sequenced for a study of vaccination effects on CD4 cells after COVID-19. Study-level information: Each participant received a vaccine that was either BNT162b2 or mRNA-1273, given as two doses.

Study-wide results and limits: No early post-infection timepoints were available in the study, which also included few convalescent patients.

Expansion with viral peptide pools was applied to antigen-specific CD4+ T cells by the ViraFEST assay prior to sequencing. CD4+ T cell isolation took place after approximately 11 days of culture. Vaccinees lacked prior SARS-CoV-2 infection and tested negative for nucleocapsid antibodies. Cultivation was performed at a few million PBMC per well with 10 IU/ml IL-2 and 9 to 10 ug/ml peptides added. IL-2 medium took the place of half the medium on both days 3 and 7. TCRdb's copy holds only in-frame clones and misses some; the assay was immunoSEQ multiplex PCR. Found here are 50,000 or so clones, 60% to 80% of them singletons; the top ten hold approximately 6%. This clone was recorded once. What it recognizes is unknown. This CDR3 comprises 13 residues. Germline V gives CDR1 WNHNN, CDR2 SYGVQD (reference sequence). V was pared by 4 bases and J by 5 bases, with 11 bases between.

The sample in question was CD4+ T cells from PBMCs cultured with HCoV-OC43 spike peptides, obtained before COVID-19 vaccination. Stated subset: HCoV-OC43 spike overlapping peptide pool stimulation. The chain has TRBV10-1 and TRBJ2-5; possible D gene TRBD1, 5 bases. The source is a human donor who received a COVID-19 vaccine. The CDR3, as DNA: TGCGCCAGCAGTGGTCGGCAGGGCGAGACCCAGTACTTC. Protein product: CASSGRQGETQYF.